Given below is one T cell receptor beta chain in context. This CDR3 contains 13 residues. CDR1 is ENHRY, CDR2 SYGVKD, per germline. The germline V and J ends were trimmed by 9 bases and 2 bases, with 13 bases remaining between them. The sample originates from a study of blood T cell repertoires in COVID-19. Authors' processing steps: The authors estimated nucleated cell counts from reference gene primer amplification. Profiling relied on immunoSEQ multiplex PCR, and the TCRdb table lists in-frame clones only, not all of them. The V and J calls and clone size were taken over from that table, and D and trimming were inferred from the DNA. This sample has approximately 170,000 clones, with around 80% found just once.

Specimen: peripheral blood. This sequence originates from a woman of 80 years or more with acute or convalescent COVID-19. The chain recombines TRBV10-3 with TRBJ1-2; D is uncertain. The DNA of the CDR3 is TGTGCCATAAGTCCCCAGGAAAACTATGGCTACACCTTC. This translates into CAISPQENYGYTF.